This TCR beta chain was observed in a study of siplizumab effects on memory and regulatory T cells. Unstimulated naive, memory, effector memory and TEMRA subsets from three donor pairs were sequenced. In the case of this clone: Its antigen remains unknown.

Clones were sequenced by immunoSEQ multiplex PCR, and TCRdb holds only the in-frame ones, with some missing. The table has some 56,000 clones, around 97% seen once. This CDR3 is 17 amino acids long. Study-wide points: Mappable alloreactive CD4+ clones came from Treg cells around 65% of the time on average with siplizumab, against roughly 29% in controls. The study found that siplizumab significantly reduced alloreactive sequences traceable to unstimulated CD4+ memory cells.

Source material: naive CD8+ T cells sorted from blood. This chain links TRBV21-1 with TRBJ2-3; TRBD2, the D gene given by the table, was not confirmed from the DNA. TRBV21-1 is a known pseudogene. The TCR originated in a human donor in good health. CDR3: CASKPPTSGGSTDTQYF. DNA of the CDR3: TGTGCCAGCAAGCCCCCGACTAGCGGGGGAAGCACAGATACGCAGTATTTT.